The rows below give T cell receptor beta chains drawn from one sample of a study of CD8+ T cells in alopecia areata. Profiled with immunoSEQ multiplex PCR; TCRdb holds only in-frame clones, not every one. The data hold around 160,000 clones, with 75% to 90% observed a single time. Here the sequenced sample was CD8+ T cells sorted from blood, taken at week 0. The source of these receptors is a human donor with alopecia areata. Each CDR3 is given with its conserved first and last residue. Each record gives: J gene, clone size, D gene, V gene, CDR3 protein, CDR3 DNA. A D gene is named only where the DNA matches it firmly. A clone size is listed for some rows: how often the clone was seen (once, few, many), or a class if it is expanded.

>TRBJ2-3|.|TRBD1|TRBV29-1
CSVDRTQPGQSFF
TGCAGCGTTGATCGGACGCAACCGGGACAGAGCTTTTTT
>TRBJ2-7|.|TRBD1|TRBV4-2
CASSQEQGQGSNEQYF
TGTGCCAGCAGCCAAGAGCAAGGACAGGGAAGTAACGAGCAGTACTTC
>TRBJ2-7|.|TRBD2|TRBV2
CASSEVSGGIEQYF
TGTGCCAGCAGTGAAGTTAGCGGGGGCATCGAGCAGTACTTC
>TRBJ1-1|.|TRBD1|TRBV9
CASSSSGTENTEAFF
TGTGCCAGCAGCTCTAGTGGGACAGAGAACACTGAAGCTTTCTTT
>TRBJ1-2|.|.|TRBV19
CASSPGTTGYTF
TGTGCCAGTAGTCCCGGGACGACTGGCTACACCTTC
>TRBJ1-4|.|TRBD1|TRBV13
CASSTRDRENEKLFF
TGTGCCAGCAGCACCCGGGACAGGGAAAATGAAAAACTGTTTTTT
>TRBJ2-3|.|TRBD2|TRBV7-2
CASSPWTSGGRTDTQYF
TGTGCCAGCAGCCCTTGGACTAGCGGGGGACGCACAGATACGCAGTATTTT
>TRBJ2-7|.|.|TRBV7-9
CASSTDTSREQYF
TGTGCCAGCAGTACGGACACTTCCAGGGAGCAGTACTTC
>TRBJ2-3|few|.|TRBV29-1
CSVEGRVSTDTQYF
TGCAGCGTTGAAGGGCGGGTTAGCACAGATACGCAGTATTTT
>TRBJ2-7|.|TRBD1|TRBV28
CASSLGQDYEQYF
TGTGCCAGCAGTTTGGGACAGGACTACGAGCAGTACTTC
>TRBJ1-5|.|.|TRBV19
CASSIGQAGLSNQPQHF
TGTGCCAGTAGTATAGGTCAGGCAGGTTTGAGCAATCAGCCCCAGCATTTT
>TRBJ2-7|.|TRBD2|TRBV5-6
CASSLEREGLKYEQYF
TGTGCCAGCAGCTTGGAGCGGGAGGGCCTAAAGTACGAGCAGTACTTC
>TRBJ1-5|.|.|TRBV27
CASSRAGWIQPQHF
TGTGCCAGCAGCCGCGCGGGGTGGATTCAGCCCCAGCATTTT
>TRBJ2-1|.|TRBD2|TRBV14
CASSLLAGEGNEQFF
TGTGCCAGCAGCCTACTAGCGGGAGAGGGCAATGAGCAGTTCTTC
>TRBJ1-5|.|.|TRBV28
CASSTRDLAELGQPQHF
TGTGCCAGCAGTACGCGGGACTTGGCCGAGTTGGGTCAGCCCCAGCATTTT
>TRBJ1-1|.|.|TRBV6-5
CASSYGRGTEAFF
TGTGCCAGCAGTTACGGGAGAGGGACTGAAGCTTTCTTT
>TRBJ2-1|.|.|TRBV12-2
CASRLSRDYNEQFF
TGTGCAAGTCGCTTATCTCGAGATTACAATGAGCAGTTCTTC
>TRBJ2-1|.|TRBD2|TRBV5-6
CASSLISGDTYNEQFF
TGTGCCAGCAGCTTGATTAGCGGGGACACGTACAATGAGCAGTTCTTC
>TRBJ2-3|.|TRBD2|TRBV4-1
CASSQAHPTSGITDTQYF
TGCGCCAGCAGCCAAGCCCACCCGACTAGCGGGATCACAGATACGCAGTATTTT
>TRBJ2-1|.|TRBD2|TRBV7-9
CASSDSGSGTSYNEQFF
TGTGCCAGCAGTGACAGTGGTAGCGGGACCAGTTACAATGAGCAGTTCTTC
>TRBJ1-2|.|.|TRBV27
CASSPQLLGPENGYTF
TGTGCCAGCAGTCCACAGCTCCTTGGGCCGGAAAATGGCTACACCTTC
>TRBJ2-6|.|.|TRBV5-1
CASSLGDSGANVLTF
TGCGCCAGCAGCTTAGGGGACTCTGGGGCCAACGTCCTGACTTTC
>TRBJ2-7|.|.|TRBV19
CASSQKLGHEQYF
TGTGCCAGTAGTCAAAAACTAGGGCACGAGCAGTACTTC
>TRBJ2-7|.|.|TRBV5-1
CASSLAEEQYF
TGCGCCAGCAGCTTGGCTGAGGAGCAGTACTTC
>TRBJ1-1|.|TRBD1|TRBV28
CASSLTGTEAFF
TGTGCCAGCAGTTTGACAGGGACTGAAGCTTTCTTT
>TRBJ2-2|.|.|TRBV5-4
CASSLKWMAGAPNTGELFF
TGTGCCAGCAGCTTAAAGTGGATGGCGGGGGCTCCGAACACCGGGGAGCTGTTTTTT
>TRBJ2-3|.|TRBD2|TRBV19
CASSIGRGGLNTDTQYF
TGTGCCAGTAGTATAGGGCGGGGGGGCCTCAACACAGATACGCAGTATTTT
>TRBJ1-4|.|TRBD1|TRBV27
CASSFGTGDLRLFF
TGTGCCAGCAGTTTTGGGACAGGGGATTTAAGACTGTTTTTT
>TRBJ2-7|.|TRBD2|TRBV7-6
CASSKGLAIYEQYF
TGTGCCAGCAGCAAGGGACTAGCAATCTACGAGCAGTACTTC
>TRBJ2-6|.|.|TRBV10-1
CASSASAGANVLTF
TGCGCCAGCAGTGCAAGTGCTGGGGCCAACGTCCTGACTTTC
>TRBJ2-5|.|.|TRBV7-6
CASSPPGGNQETQYF
TGTGCCAGCAGCCCCCCTGGGGGGAACCAAGAGACCCAGTACTTC
>TRBJ2-7|.|.|TRBV9
CASSVSRRGEQYF
TGTGCCAGCAGCGTAAGCAGGAGGGGCGAGCAGTACTTC
>TRBJ2-3|.|TRBD2|TRBV5-1
CASSLTSGTITDTQYF
TGCGCCAGCAGCTTGACGTCCGGGACTATCACAGATACGCAGTATTTT
>TRBJ2-6|.|.|TRBV18
CASSPSGANVLTF
TGTGCCAGCTCGCCCTCTGGGGCCAACGTCCTGACTTTC
>TRBJ2-1|.|.|TRBV5-4
CASSLTTIAGEQFF
TGTGCCAGCAGCTTGACCACTATTGCCGGTGAGCAGTTCTTC
>TRBJ2-7|few|.|TRBV5-4
CASSPSTGPYEQYF
TGTGCCAGCAGCCCCTCGACAGGCCCCTACGAGCAGTACTTC